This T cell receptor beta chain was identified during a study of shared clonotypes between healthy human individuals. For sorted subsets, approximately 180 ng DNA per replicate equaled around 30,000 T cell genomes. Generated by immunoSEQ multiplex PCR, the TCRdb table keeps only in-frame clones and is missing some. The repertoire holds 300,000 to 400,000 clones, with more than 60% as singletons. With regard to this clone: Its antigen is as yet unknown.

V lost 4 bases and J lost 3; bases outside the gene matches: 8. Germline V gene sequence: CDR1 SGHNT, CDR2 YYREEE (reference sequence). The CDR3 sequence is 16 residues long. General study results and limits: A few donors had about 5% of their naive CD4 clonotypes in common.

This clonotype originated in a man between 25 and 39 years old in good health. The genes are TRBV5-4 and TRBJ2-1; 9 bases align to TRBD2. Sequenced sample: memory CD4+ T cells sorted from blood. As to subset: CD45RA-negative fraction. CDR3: CASSPPPSGNYNEQFF. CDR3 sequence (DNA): TGTGCCAGCAGCCCACCCCCTAGCGGGAACTACAATGAGCAGTTCTTC. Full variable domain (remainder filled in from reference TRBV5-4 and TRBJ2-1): ETGVTQSPTHLIKTRGQQVTLRCSSQSGHNTVSWYQQALGQGPQFIFQYYREEENGRGNFPPRFSGLQFPNYSSELNVNALELDDSALYLCASSPPPSGNYNEQFFGPGTRLTVL.